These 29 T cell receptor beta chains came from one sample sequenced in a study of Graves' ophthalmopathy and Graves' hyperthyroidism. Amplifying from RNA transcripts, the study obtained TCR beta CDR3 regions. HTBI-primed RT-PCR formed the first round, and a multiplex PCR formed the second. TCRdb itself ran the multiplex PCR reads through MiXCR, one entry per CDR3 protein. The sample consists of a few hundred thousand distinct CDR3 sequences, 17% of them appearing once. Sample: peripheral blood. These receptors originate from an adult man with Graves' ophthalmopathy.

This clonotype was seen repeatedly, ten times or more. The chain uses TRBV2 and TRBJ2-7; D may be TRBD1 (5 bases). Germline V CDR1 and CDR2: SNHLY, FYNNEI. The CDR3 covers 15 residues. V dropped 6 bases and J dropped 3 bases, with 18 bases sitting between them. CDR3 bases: TGTGCCAGCAGGTTCAGGGTGGCTGGGGTCTACGAGCAGTACTTC. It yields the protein CASRFRVAGVYEQYF.

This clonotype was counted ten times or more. CDR3 coding DNA: TGCAGTGCTAGAGGGGTTGGGCAGGGAAGAATGAACACTGAAGCTTTCTTT. Translation: CSARGVGQGRMNTEAFF. The J gene is TRBJ1-1, the V gene TRBV20-1, with D perhaps TRBD1 (5 bases). Trimming removed 1 base at V and 0 bases at J, with 18 bases between. This CDR3 is built from 17 residues. The V gene's germline CDR1 is DFQATT and CDR2 SNEGSKA (reference sequence).

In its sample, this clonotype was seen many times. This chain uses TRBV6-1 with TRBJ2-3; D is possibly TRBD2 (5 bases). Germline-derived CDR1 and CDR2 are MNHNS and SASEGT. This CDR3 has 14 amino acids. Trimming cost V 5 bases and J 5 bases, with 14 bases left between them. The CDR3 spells CASSPTFSGDTQYF. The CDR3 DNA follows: TGTGCCAGCAGTCCAACTTTCAGCGGAGATACGCAGTATTTT.

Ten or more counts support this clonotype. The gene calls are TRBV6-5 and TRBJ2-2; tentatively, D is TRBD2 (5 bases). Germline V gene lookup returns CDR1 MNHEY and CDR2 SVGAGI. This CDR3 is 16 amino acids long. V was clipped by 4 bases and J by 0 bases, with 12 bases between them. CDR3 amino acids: CASSSNLDSNTGELFF. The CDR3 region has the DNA TGTGCCAGCAGTTCGAATCTGGACTCGAACACCGGGGAGCTGTTTTTT.

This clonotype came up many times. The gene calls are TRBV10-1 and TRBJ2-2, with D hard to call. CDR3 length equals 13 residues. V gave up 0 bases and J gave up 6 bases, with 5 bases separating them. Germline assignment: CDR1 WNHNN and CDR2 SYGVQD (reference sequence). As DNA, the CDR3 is TGCGCCAGCAGTGAGTCGCCTGCCGGGGAGCTGTTTTTT. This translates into CASSESPAGELFF.

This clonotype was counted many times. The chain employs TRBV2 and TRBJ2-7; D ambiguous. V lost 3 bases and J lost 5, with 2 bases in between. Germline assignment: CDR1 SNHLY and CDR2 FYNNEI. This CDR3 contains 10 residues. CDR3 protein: CASSDDEQYF. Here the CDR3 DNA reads TGTGCCAGCAGTGACGACGAGCAGTACTTC.

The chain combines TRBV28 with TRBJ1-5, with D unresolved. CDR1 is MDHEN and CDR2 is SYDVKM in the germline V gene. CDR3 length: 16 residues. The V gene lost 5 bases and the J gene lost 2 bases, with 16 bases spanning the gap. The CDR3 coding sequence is TGTGCCAGCAGTAAACTAGGGTTCCTAGGCAATCAGCCCCAGCATTTT. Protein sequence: CASSKLGFLGNQPQHF.

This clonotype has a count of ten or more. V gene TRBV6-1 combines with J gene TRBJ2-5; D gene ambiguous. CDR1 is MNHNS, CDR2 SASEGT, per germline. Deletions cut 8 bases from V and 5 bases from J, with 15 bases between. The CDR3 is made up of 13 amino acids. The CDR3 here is CASATVSDETQYF. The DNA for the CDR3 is TGTGCCAGCGCGACGGTGTCGGATGAGACCCAGTACTTC.

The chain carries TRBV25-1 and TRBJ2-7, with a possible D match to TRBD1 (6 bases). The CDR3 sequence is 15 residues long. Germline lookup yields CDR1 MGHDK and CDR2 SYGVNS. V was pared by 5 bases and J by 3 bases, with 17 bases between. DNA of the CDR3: TGTGCCAGCAGTCACCCAGGGGCAATGGGCTACGAGCAGTACTTC. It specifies CASSHPGAMGYEQYF.

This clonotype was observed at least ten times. The CDR3 reads CASSLESLPLHF. In nucleotides, the CDR3 is TGCGCCAGCAGCTTGGAATCGTTACCCCTCCACTTT. The chain employs TRBV5-1 and TRBJ1-6; D not resolved. Trimming took off 0 bases at V and 12 bases at J, with 7 bases between the two ends. The CDR3 spans 12 residues. Germline values: CDR1 SGHRS, CDR2 YFSETQ.

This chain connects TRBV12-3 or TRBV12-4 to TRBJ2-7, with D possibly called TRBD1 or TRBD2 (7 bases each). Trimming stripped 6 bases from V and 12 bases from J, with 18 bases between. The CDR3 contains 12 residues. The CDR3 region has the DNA TGTGCCAGCAGCTCCCCAGGGGGGGAACTGTACTTC. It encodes CASSSPGGELYF.

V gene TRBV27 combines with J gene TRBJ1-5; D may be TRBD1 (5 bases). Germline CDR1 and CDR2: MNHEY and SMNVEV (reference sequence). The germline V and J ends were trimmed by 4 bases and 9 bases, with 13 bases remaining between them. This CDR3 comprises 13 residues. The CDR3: CASSSPPGGPQHF. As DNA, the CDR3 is TGTGCCAGCAGTTCCCCCCCGGGGGGGCCCCAGCATTTT.

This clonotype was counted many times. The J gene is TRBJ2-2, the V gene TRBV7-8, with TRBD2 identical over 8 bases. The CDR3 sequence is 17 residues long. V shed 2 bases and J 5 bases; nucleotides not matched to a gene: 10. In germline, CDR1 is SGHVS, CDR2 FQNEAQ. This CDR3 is CASSLIAGGPGTGELFF. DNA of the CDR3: TGTGCCAGCAGCTTAATCGCGGGAGGTCCCGGAACCGGGGAGCTGTTTTTT.

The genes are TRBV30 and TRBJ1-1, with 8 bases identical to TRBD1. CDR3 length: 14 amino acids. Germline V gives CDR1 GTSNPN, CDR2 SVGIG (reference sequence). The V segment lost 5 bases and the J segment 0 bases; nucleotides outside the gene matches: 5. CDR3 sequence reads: CAWRGQGMNTEAFF. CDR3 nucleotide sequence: TGTGCCTGGCGAGGACAGGGAATGAACACTGAAGCTTTCTTT.

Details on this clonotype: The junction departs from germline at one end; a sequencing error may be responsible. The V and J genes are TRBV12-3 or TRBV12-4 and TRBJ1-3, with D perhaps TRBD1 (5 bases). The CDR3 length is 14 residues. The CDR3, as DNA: TGTGCCAGCAGTCCTCAGGGTCTTGGAACCACCATATATTTT. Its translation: CASSPQGLGTTIYF.

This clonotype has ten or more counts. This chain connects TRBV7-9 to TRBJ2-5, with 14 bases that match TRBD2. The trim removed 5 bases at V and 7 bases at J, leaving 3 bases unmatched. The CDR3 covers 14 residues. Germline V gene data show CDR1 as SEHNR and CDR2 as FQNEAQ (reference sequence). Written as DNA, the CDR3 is TGTGCCAGCAGCCTCGGGACTAGCGGGAGGACCCAGTACTTC. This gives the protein CASSLGTSGRTQYF.

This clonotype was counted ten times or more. CDR3 nucleotide sequence: TGCAGCCCAAACCCGGGACAGGGGACCTACGAGCAGTACTTC. It specifies CSPNPGQGTYEQYF. The rearrangement links TRBV29-1 to TRBJ2-7; 10 bases align to TRBD1. Germline lookup yields CDR1 SQVTM and CDR2 ANQGSEA. The CDR3 has 14 residues. J gave up 2 bases and V 8 bases, and 9 bases lay outside the gene matches.

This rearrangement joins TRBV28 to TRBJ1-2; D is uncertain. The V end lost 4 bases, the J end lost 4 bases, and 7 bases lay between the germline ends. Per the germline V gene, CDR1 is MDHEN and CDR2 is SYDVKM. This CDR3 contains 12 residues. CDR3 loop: CASSSNTYGYTF. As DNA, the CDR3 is TGTGCCAGCAGTTCTAACACCTATGGCTACACCTTC.

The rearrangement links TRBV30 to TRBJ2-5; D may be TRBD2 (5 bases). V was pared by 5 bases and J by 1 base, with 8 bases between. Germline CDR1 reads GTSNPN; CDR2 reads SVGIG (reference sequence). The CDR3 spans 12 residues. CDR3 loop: CAWSAGQETQYF. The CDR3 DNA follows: TGTGCCTGGTCGGCGGGCCAAGAGACCCAGTACTTC.

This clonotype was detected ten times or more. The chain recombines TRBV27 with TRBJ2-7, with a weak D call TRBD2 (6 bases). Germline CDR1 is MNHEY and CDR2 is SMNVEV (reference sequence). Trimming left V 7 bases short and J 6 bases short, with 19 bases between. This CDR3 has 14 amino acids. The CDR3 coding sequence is TGTGCCAGCAACCAATTGGGTCCCGGGAGCGAGCAGTACTTC. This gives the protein CASNQLGPGSEQYF.

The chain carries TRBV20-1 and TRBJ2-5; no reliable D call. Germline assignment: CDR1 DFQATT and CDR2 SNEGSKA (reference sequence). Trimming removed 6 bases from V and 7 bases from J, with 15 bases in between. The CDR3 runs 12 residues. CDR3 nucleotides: TGCAGTGCACCCCTAGGGTCCCCGACCCAGTACTTC. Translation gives CSAPLGSPTQYF.

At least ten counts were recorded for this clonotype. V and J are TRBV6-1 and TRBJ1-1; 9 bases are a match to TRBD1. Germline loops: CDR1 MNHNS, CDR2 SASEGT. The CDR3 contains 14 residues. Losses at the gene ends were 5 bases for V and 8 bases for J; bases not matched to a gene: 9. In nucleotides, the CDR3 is TGTGCCAGCAGTCCTTCGACAGGGGGTTTAGAAGCTTTCTTT. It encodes CASSPSTGGLEAFF.

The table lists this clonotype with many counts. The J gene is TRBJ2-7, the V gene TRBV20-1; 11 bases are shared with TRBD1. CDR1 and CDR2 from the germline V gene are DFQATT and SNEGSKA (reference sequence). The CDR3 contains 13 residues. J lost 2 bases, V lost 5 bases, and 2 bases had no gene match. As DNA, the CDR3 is TGCAGTGCTCGGACAGGGGGCCCCTACGAGCAGTACTTC. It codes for CSARTGGPYEQYF.

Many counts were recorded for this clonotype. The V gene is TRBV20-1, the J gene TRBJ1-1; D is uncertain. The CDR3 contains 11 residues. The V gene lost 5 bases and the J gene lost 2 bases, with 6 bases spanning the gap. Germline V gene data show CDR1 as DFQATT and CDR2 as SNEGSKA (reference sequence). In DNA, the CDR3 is TGCAGTGCTTGGGAAAACACTGAAGCTTTCTTT. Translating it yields CSAWENTEAFF.

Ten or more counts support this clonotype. The chain's CDR3 is CSAEESGTNNYEQYF. As DNA, the CDR3 is TGCAGTGCCGAAGAGTCAGGGACTAATAACTACGAGCAGTACTTC. The chain recombines TRBV20-1 with TRBJ2-7, with TRBD2 identical over 7 bases. The ends lost 6 bases at V and 3 bases at J; junction bases unmatched: 14. CDR3 size: 15 residues. The germline CDR1 and CDR2 sequences are DFQATT and SNEGSKA (reference sequence).

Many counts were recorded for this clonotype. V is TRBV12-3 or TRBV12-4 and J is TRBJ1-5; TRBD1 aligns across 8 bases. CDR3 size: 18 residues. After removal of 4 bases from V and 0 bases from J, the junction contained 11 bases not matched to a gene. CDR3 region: CASSSRQGIESSNQPQHF. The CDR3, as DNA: TGTGCCAGCAGTTCCCGACAGGGGATTGAAAGTAGCAATCAGCCCCAGCATTTT.

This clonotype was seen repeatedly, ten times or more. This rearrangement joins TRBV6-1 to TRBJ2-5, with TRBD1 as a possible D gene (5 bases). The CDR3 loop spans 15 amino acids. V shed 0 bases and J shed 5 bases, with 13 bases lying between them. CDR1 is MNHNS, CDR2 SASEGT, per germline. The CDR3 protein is CASSEAVPGYETQYF. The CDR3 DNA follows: TGTGCCAGCAGTGAAGCTGTACCAGGGTATGAGACCCAGTACTTC.

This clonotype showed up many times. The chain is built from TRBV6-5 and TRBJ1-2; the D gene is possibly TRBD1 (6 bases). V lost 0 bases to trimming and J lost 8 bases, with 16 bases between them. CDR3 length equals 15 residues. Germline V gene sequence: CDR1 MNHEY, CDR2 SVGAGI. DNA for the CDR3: TGTGCCAGCAGTTACTCGACGCGGGGGGCGGAAGGCTACACCTTC. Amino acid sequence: CASSYSTRGAEGYTF.

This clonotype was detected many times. The CDR3 sequence: CASSPQARGMTYEQYF. The CDR3 DNA reads as TGCGCCAGCAGCCCCCAGGCGCGGGGGATGACCTACGAGCAGTACTTC. This chain joins TRBV4-1 and TRBJ2-7, with TRBD2 matching 7 bases. The CDR3 is made up of 16 amino acids. Germline V gene sequence: CDR1 MGHRA, CDR2 YSYEKL. V was clipped by 4 bases and J by 2 bases; unmatched bases: 11.